The T cell receptor beta chain described here comes from a study of cytomegalovirus exposure and HLA in healthy donors. Points from the study as a whole: Rarity marked most TCR sequences, yet some public TCRs occurred in many donors. Based on reports, TCR beta sequences accurately predicted HLA-A and HLA-B alleles for most subjects.

A multiplex PCR was run with 60 Vbeta primers and 13 Jbeta primers. Only in-frame clones appear in the TCRdb table, and some are missing; sequencing was by immunoSEQ multiplex PCR. The table includes around 140,000 clones, over 60% detected once. The trim removed 2 bases at V and 2 bases at J, leaving 5 bases unmatched. Germline CDR1 and CDR2: SGHNT and YYREEE (reference sequence). The CDR3 consists of 15 residues. Concerning this clone: Its specificity is not known.

Sequenced sample: PBMCs. The source of this sequence is a woman between 18 and 29 years old in good health and CMV-seronegative. The V and J genes are TRBV5-4 and TRBJ2-3, with 7 bases identical to TRBD2. The CDR3 DNA is TGTGCCAGCAGCTTACGCGGGAGTAACACAGATACGCAGTATTTT. Encoded protein: CASSLRGSNTDTQYF.